This T cell receptor (beta chain) emerged from a study of T cell responses to AZD1222 COVID-19 vaccine. The overall study: Pooled samples include second doses given at about 4 or 12 weeks. General study findings and limits: Spike-specific TCR breadth and depth both grew after two AZD1222 doses. White British people made up most donors, females outnumbered males, and clonal diversity was possibly underestimated. Across the whole spike, CD4 TCRs peaked at regions 160-218 and 743-854.

Note on this clone: Its antigen is not identified.

V was shortened by 0 bases and J by 9 bases, with 10 bases between the two germline ends. From germline, CDR1 is SGHDT and CDR2 YYEEEE. The CDR3 has 14 residues. The table came from immunoSEQ multiplex PCR; TCRdb's copy has only in-frame clones and leaves some out. Of roughly 91,000 clones in the sample, around 90% were seen once. This receptor was taken from an adult in good health. The sequenced sample was peripheral blood, obtained on day 0 of AZD1222 vaccination. V and J are TRBV5-6 and TRBJ1-6; the D is unclear. The CDR3 DNA is TGTGCCAGCAGCTTGGCCGCGGGGATTTCACCCCTCCACTTT. Translating it yields CASSLAAGISPLHF.